This is a list of T cell receptor beta chains from one sample in a study of blood T cell repertoires in COVID-19. Sequencing was performed with immunoSEQ multiplex PCR; in TCRdb, only in-frame clones are kept and a portion is missing. The repertoire holds 150,000 to 200,000 clones, with 88% as singletons. Sequenced material: peripheral blood. The receptor set was obtained from a man aged 35 to 55 with active or convalescent COVID-19. Each CDR3 is given with its conserved first and last residue. The order of the fields is D gene, clone size, V gene, J gene, CDR3 length, CDR3 protein, CDR3 DNA. A D gene is named only where the DNA matches it firmly. For some rows the clone size is stated as once, few or many, or as a class when expanded; others skip it.

d_call: -; clone_size: -; v_call: TRBV30; j_call: TRBJ1-2; cdr3_length: 13; cdr3_aa: CAWSVTEYGGYTF; cdr3_nt: TGTGCCTGGAGTGTAACAGAGTACGGAGGCTACACCTTC
d_call: -; clone_size: -; v_call: TRBV18; j_call: TRBJ2-3; cdr3_length: 14; cdr3_aa: CASSPPSVTDTQYF; cdr3_nt: TGTGCCAGCTCACCACCGTCGGTCACAGATACGCAGTATTTT
d_call: -; clone_size: -; v_call: TRBV10-3; j_call: TRBJ2-2; cdr3_length: 13; cdr3_aa: CAISELLARELFF; cdr3_nt: TGTGCCATCAGTGAGTTATTAGCGAGGGAGCTGTTTTTT
d_call: TRBD2; clone_size: -; v_call: TRBV7-2; j_call: TRBJ2-3; cdr3_length: 16; cdr3_aa: CASTLPRGLFIDTQYF; cdr3_nt: TGTGCCAGCACCCTCCCTAGGGGACTATTCATTGATACGCAGTATTTT
d_call: -; clone_size: few; v_call: TRBV2; j_call: TRBJ1-6; cdr3_length: 15; cdr3_aa: CASSTGIGGNSPLHF; cdr3_nt: TGTGCCAGCAGCACCGGAATCGGCGGGAATTCACCCCTCCACTTT
d_call: -; clone_size: -; v_call: TRBV5-1; j_call: TRBJ2-7; cdr3_length: 14; cdr3_aa: CASSFGQGMYEQYF; cdr3_nt: TGCGCCAGCAGCTTCGGGCAGGGCATGTACGAGCAGTACTTC
d_call: TRBD1; clone_size: -; v_call: TRBV10-3; j_call: TRBJ2-2; cdr3_length: 17; cdr3_aa: CAISESTGTVNTGELFF; cdr3_nt: TGTGCCATCAGTGAGTCCACCGGGACAGTGAACACCGGGGAGCTGTTTTTT
d_call: TRBD1; clone_size: -; v_call: TRBV28; j_call: TRBJ1-4; cdr3_length: 15; cdr3_aa: CASSPGQGALEKLFF; cdr3_nt: TGTGCCAGCAGTCCCGGACAGGGGGCGCTTGAAAAACTGTTTTTT
d_call: TRBD1; clone_size: -; v_call: TRBV5-1; j_call: TRBJ2-5; cdr3_length: 15; cdr3_aa: CASSYRTGRYETQYF; cdr3_nt: TGCGCCAGCAGCTACCGGACAGGGCGGTACGAGACCCAGTACTTC
d_call: -; clone_size: -; v_call: TRBV28; j_call: TRBJ2-7; cdr3_length: 13; cdr3_aa: CASLASSSYEQYF; cdr3_nt: TGTGCCAGCCTAGCGTCGAGCTCCTACGAGCAGTACTTC
d_call: -; clone_size: -; v_call: TRBV5-4; j_call: TRBJ1-4; cdr3_length: 15; cdr3_aa: CASSFRGTGHEKLFF; cdr3_nt: TGTGCCAGCAGCTTCCGAGGTACAGGGCATGAAAAACTGTTTTTT
d_call: -; clone_size: -; v_call: TRBV6-5; j_call: TRBJ1-2; cdr3_length: 14; cdr3_aa: CASSPAMGARGYTF; cdr3_nt: TGTGCCAGCAGCCCGGCGATGGGGGCTCGTGGCTACACCTTC
d_call: TRBD2; clone_size: few; v_call: TRBV6-5; j_call: TRBJ2-1; cdr3_length: 15; cdr3_aa: CASRGTSGLYNEQFF; cdr3_nt: TGTGCCAGCAGAGGGACTAGCGGCCTTTACAATGAGCAGTTCTTC
d_call: -; clone_size: -; v_call: TRBV19; j_call: TRBJ2-2; cdr3_length: 14; cdr3_aa: CATNWATNTGELFF; cdr3_nt: TGTGCCACCAATTGGGCCACGAACACCGGGGAGCTGTTTTTT
d_call: -; clone_size: -; v_call: TRBV27; j_call: TRBJ2-2; cdr3_length: 15; cdr3_aa: CASSLFIGNTGELFF; cdr3_nt: TGTGCCAGCAGTTTATTTATCGGGAACACCGGGGAGCTGTTTTTT
d_call: -; clone_size: -; v_call: TRBV5-1; j_call: TRBJ2-7; cdr3_length: 14; cdr3_aa: CASSPSGLVHEQYF; cdr3_nt: TGCGCCAGCAGCCCCTCGGGACTGGTCCACGAGCAGTACTTC
d_call: TRBD1; clone_size: -; v_call: TRBV24-1; j_call: TRBJ2-3; cdr3_length: 15; cdr3_aa: CATSAKGAGADTQYF; cdr3_nt: TGTGCCACCAGTGCCAAGGGGGCAGGGGCAGATACGCAGTATTTT
d_call: TRBD1; clone_size: -; v_call: TRBV7-2; j_call: TRBJ1-2; cdr3_length: 13; cdr3_aa: CASSGGGLYGYTF; cdr3_nt: TGTGCCAGCAGCGGAGGGGGCCTCTATGGCTACACCTTC
d_call: TRBD2; clone_size: -; v_call: TRBV7-2; j_call: TRBJ2-1; cdr3_length: 16; cdr3_aa: CASSLGLAGVSDEQFF; cdr3_nt: TGTGCCAGCAGCTTAGGATTAGCGGGAGTATCCGATGAGCAGTTCTTC
d_call: -; clone_size: many; v_call: TRBV3-1/TRBV3-2; j_call: TRBJ2-2; cdr3_length: 16; cdr3_aa: CASSQRSGMGTGELFF; cdr3_nt: TGTGCCAGCAGCCAAAGGTCAGGGATGGGCACCGGGGAGCTGTTTTTT
d_call: -; clone_size: -; v_call: TRBV10-3; j_call: TRBJ1-3; cdr3_length: 14; cdr3_aa: CATIRGEPGNTIYF; cdr3_nt: TGTGCCACCATACGGGGGGAGCCTGGAAACACCATATATTTT
d_call: TRBD1; clone_size: -; v_call: TRBV5-5; j_call: TRBJ2-2; cdr3_length: 15; cdr3_aa: CASSLDRGRTGELFF; cdr3_nt: TGTGCCAGCAGCTTGGACAGGGGGCGCACCGGGGAGCTGTTTTTT
d_call: TRBD1; clone_size: -; v_call: TRBV6-5; j_call: TRBJ1-2; cdr3_length: 14; cdr3_aa: CASSYRDRNYGYTF; cdr3_nt: TGTGCCAGCAGTTACCGGGACAGGAACTATGGCTACACCTTC
d_call: -; clone_size: -; v_call: TRBV19; j_call: TRBJ1-1; cdr3_length: 14; cdr3_aa: CASRSKSLNTEAFF; cdr3_nt: TGTGCCAGTAGGTCAAAGTCCCTAAACACTGAAGCTTTCTTT
d_call: TRBD1; clone_size: -; v_call: TRBV5-5; j_call: TRBJ2-1; cdr3_length: 12; cdr3_aa: CASSLQGNEQFF; cdr3_nt: TGTGCCAGCAGCCTACAGGGGAATGAGCAGTTCTTC
d_call: -; clone_size: -; v_call: TRBV28; j_call: TRBJ2-5; cdr3_length: 14; cdr3_aa: CASSTIQKQETQYF; cdr3_nt: TGTGCCAGCAGTACCATCCAGAAACAAGAGACCCAGTACTTC
d_call: -; clone_size: few; v_call: TRBV7-2; j_call: TRBJ1-6; cdr3_length: 15; cdr3_aa: CASSLIGAGDSPLHF; cdr3_nt: TGTGCCAGCAGTCTAATAGGGGCAGGAGATTCACCCCTCCACTTT
d_call: TRBD1; clone_size: -; v_call: TRBV19; j_call: TRBJ2-3; cdr3_length: 18; cdr3_aa: CASNDLKTGGFGTDTQYF; cdr3_nt: TGTGCCAGTAATGATCTGAAGACAGGGGGCTTTGGCACAGATACGCAGTATTTT
d_call: -; clone_size: -; v_call: TRBV6-1; j_call: TRBJ1-5; cdr3_length: 15; cdr3_aa: CASSEGRARNQPQHF; cdr3_nt: TGTGCCAGCAGTGAAGGGCGGGCAAGGAATCAGCCCCAGCATTTT
d_call: -; clone_size: -; v_call: TRBV30; j_call: TRBJ2-7; cdr3_length: 15; cdr3_aa: CAWSPRQAYLYEQYF; cdr3_nt: TGTGCCTGGAGTCCGCGACAGGCCTACCTCTACGAGCAGTACTTC
d_call: -; clone_size: -; v_call: TRBV29-1; j_call: TRBJ2-5; cdr3_length: 14; cdr3_aa: CSVNLPRPGETQYF; cdr3_nt: TGCAGCGTTAACCTTCCCCGCCCGGGGGAGACCCAGTACTTC